This passage covers 22 T cell receptor beta chains from one sample sequenced in a study of blood T cell repertoires in COVID-19. Produced via immunoSEQ multiplex PCR; TCRdb's table is partial and in-frame only. The table has 250,000 to 350,000 clones, roughly 89% seen once. Sequenced input: peripheral blood. These TCRs come from a man under 40 with acute or convalescent COVID-19.

This clone was seen a few times. The chain is built from TRBV4-1 and TRBJ2-7; 10 nucleotides match TRBD2. The CDR3 has 18 amino acids. Losses at the gene ends were 0 bases for V and 2 bases for J; bases not matched to a gene: 10. Germline CDR1 reads MGHRA; CDR2 reads YSYEKL. Here the CDR3 DNA reads TGCGCCAGCAGCCAAGACCGTGGGTCTAGCGGGAGACCCTACGAGCAGTACTTC. Its translation: CASSQDRGSSGRPYEQYF.

This CDR3 is CASSPQDRDTQYF. The CDR3 DNA follows: TGTGCCAGCTCACCACAGGACAGGGATACGCAGTATTTT. V and J are TRBV18 and TRBJ2-3; 7 bases are shared with TRBD1. There are 13 residues in the CDR3. The ends lost 1 base at V and 6 bases at J; junction bases unmatched: 1. CDR1 and CDR2 (germline): KGHSH, LQKENI.

Written as DNA, the CDR3 is TGTGCCAGCAGCGTCCGACTAGCGGACTACAATGAGCAGTTCTTC. Translating gives CASSVRLADYNEQFF. This chain joins TRBV9 and TRBJ2-1; 9 positions match TRBD2. Germline-derived CDR1 and CDR2 are SGDLS and YYNGEE. The CDR3 is 15 amino acids. J gave up 3 bases and V 2 bases, and 3 bases lay outside the gene matches.

The V gene is TRBV18, the J gene TRBJ1-4; 10 bases align to TRBD1. V trimming: 6 bases; J trimming: 10 bases; junction bases outside the gene matches: 20. The CDR3 contains 18 residues. Germline assignment: CDR1 KGHSH and CDR2 LQKENI. CDR3 sequence reads: CASSRSSFSGTGELKLFF. The DNA of the CDR3 is TGTGCCAGCTCGCGTTCCAGCTTTAGCGGGACAGGGGAGCTAAAACTGTTTTTT.

This clone was found once. This rearrangement joins TRBV7-9 to TRBJ1-1, with 8 bases that match TRBD1. This CDR3 contains 14 residues. Trimming took 5 bases from V and 0 from J; bases not matched to a gene: 2. CDR1 and CDR2 from the germline V gene are SEHNR and FQNEAQ (reference sequence). DNA for the CDR3: TGTGCCAGCAGCCAGACAGGGGTGAACACTGAAGCTTTCTTT. Translation gives CASSQTGVNTEAFF.

This chain connects TRBV5-1 to TRBJ1-1; 7 nucleotides align to TRBD1. This CDR3 is 16 amino acids long. Germline CDR1 is SGHRS and CDR2 is YFSETQ. V shed 2 bases, J shed 6 bases, and the junction held 13 bases outside the gene matches. The CDR3: CASSFDTDRVFSEAFF. CDR3 sequence (DNA): TGCGCCAGCAGCTTTGACACCGACAGGGTTTTTTCTGAAGCTTTCTTT.

The chain combines TRBV20-1 with TRBJ2-1; 8 nucleotides line up with TRBD1. CDR1 is DFQATT, CDR2 SNEGSKA, per germline (reference sequence). The CDR3 has 15 amino acids. With V trimmed by 3 bases and J by 6 bases, 10 bases remained unmatched. DNA for the CDR3: TGCAGTGCTAGTGACGCCGGACAGGGTTCCAATGAGCAGTTCTTC. The encoded protein is CSASDAGQGSNEQFF.

The chain carries TRBV29-1 and TRBJ2-3; TRBD2 aligns across 9 bases. J gave up 4 bases and V 3 bases, and 2 bases lay outside the gene matches. Germline values: CDR1 SQVTM, CDR2 ANQGSEA. There are 13 residues in the CDR3. DNA for the CDR3: TGCAGCGTTGAGCTAGCGGGATCAGATACGCAGTATTTT. The encoded protein is CSVELAGSDTQYF.

The rearrangement uses TRBV12-1 and TRBJ1-6; TRBD1 is taken as the D call from the table, unchecked against the DNA. TRBV12-1 counts as a pseudogene. This CDR3 region has 15 residues. CDR3 bases: TGTGCCAGCGGGCTGACAGCCCTCTATAATTCACCCCTCCACTTT. Its translation is CASGLTALYNSPLHF.

The chain carries TRBV30 and TRBJ1-2; D call uncertain. The CDR3 is 13 residues long. V was cut by 0 bases and J by 1 base, with 6 bases left in between. Germline assignment: CDR1 GTSNPN and CDR2 SVGIG (reference sequence). The CDR3 reads CAWSVRFNYGYTF. CDR3 sequence (DNA): TGTGCCTGGAGTGTACGGTTTAACTATGGCTACACCTTC.

V and J are TRBV12-5 and TRBJ2-7; 8 bases are shared with TRBD2. This CDR3 region has 19 residues. Unmatched junction bases numbered 13, after V lost 0 bases and J lost 0 bases. The V gene's germline CDR1 is LGHNT and CDR2 FRNRAP. CDR3 in DNA: TGTGCTAGTGGTTTGGTACTCGGGAGGGCCTACAGAAACTCCTACGAGCAGTACTTC. Translating gives CASGLVLGRAYRNSYEQYF.

The chain employs TRBV15 and TRBJ2-3; 7 nucleotides match TRBD2. CDR3 length equals 18 residues. Germline-derived CDR1 and CDR2 are LNHNV and YYDKDF (reference sequence). V gave up 3 bases and J gave up 4 bases; unmatched junction bases: 16. The CDR3: CATSSRKDLKRGADTQYF. The CDR3 DNA sequence: TGTGCCACCAGCAGTAGGAAGGACCTCAAACGGGGGGCAGATACGCAGTATTTT.

The rearrangement joins TRBV10-2 to TRBJ2-5; 8 nucleotides match TRBD1. In germline, CDR1 is WSHSY, CDR2 SAAADI. Trimming removed 8 bases from V and 3 bases from J; junction bases left unmatched: 5. The CDR3 is 13 amino acids. The CDR3 DNA is TGCGCCAGCGGCCAACAGGGGGAAGAGACCCAGTACTTC. Its translation is CASGQQGEETQYF.

The V call is TRBV28, the J call TRBJ2-2, with TRBD1 matching over 10 bases. J was trimmed by 5 bases and V by 7 bases; bases with no gene match: 10. Germline V gives CDR1 MDHEN, CDR2 SYDVKM. CDR3 size: 16 residues. The CDR3 sequence is CASKAYGTGETGELFF. DNA of the CDR3: TGTGCCAGCAAAGCCTACGGGACAGGGGAAACCGGGGAGCTGTTTTTT.

This chain links TRBV2 with TRBJ1-1; 7 bases map to TRBD1. CDR3 length: 17 residues. Germline V gives CDR1 SNHLY, CDR2 FYNNEI. V trimming: 5 bases; J trimming: 4 bases; junction bases outside the gene matches: 16. CDR3 sequence (DNA): TGTGCCAGCAGTCGTGACAGGGTTGGTGTTCTGGCCACTGAAGCTTTCTTT. Translated, it gives CASSRDRVGVLATEAFF.

The V gene is TRBV5-6, the J gene TRBJ1-2; possibly TRBD1 for D (5 bases). The CDR3 runs to 15 residues. Germline assignment: CDR1 SGHDT and CDR2 YYEEEE. V was shortened by 2 bases and J by 8 bases, with 19 bases between the two germline ends. CDR3 nucleotides: TGTGCCAGCAGCTTCCTTTCAGGGAAGGTACGCGGCTACACCTTC. It translates to CASSFLSGKVRGYTF. The full variable domain, with the rest looked up from reference TRBV5-6 and TRBJ1-2, is DAGVTQSPTHLIKTRGQQVTLRCSPKSGHDTVSWYQQALGQGPQFIFQYYEEEERQRGNFPDRFSGHQFPNYSSELNVNALLLGDSALYLCASSFLSGKVRGYTFGSGTRLTVV.

The chain couples TRBV5-1 to TRBJ2-3; TRBD1 might be the D (6 bases). V was trimmed by 5 bases and J by 6 bases, leaving 13 bases between them. CDR1 is SGHRS and CDR2 is YFSETQ in the germline V gene. This CDR3 region has 13 residues. This chain's CDR3 is CASRYQGSDTQYF. CDR3 bases: TGCGCCAGCAGATACCAGGGGTCGGATACGCAGTATTTT.

The V and J genes are TRBV5-5 and TRBJ2-2; maybe TRBD1 (5 bases). Trimming stripped 0 bases from V and 0 bases from J, with 9 bases between. The CDR3 consists of 16 residues. The germline V gene encodes CDR1 SGHKS and CDR2 YYEKEE (reference sequence). The CDR3 region is CASSLARAANTGELFF. The CDR3 DNA is TGTGCCAGCAGCTTGGCCAGGGCCGCGAACACCGGGGAGCTGTTTTTT.

CDR3 protein: CASTLTPNTEAFF. CDR3 sequence (DNA): TGTGCCAGCACCTTGACACCGAACACTGAAGCTTTCTTT. The chain carries TRBV7-9 and TRBJ1-1, with D uncertain. Germline V CDR1 and CDR2: SEHNR, FQNEAQ (reference sequence). The V end was cut by 7 bases, the J end by 1 base, with 10 bases between. CDR3 size: 13 residues.

The chain couples TRBV6-6 to TRBJ1-4; possibly TRBD1 for D (5 bases). This CDR3 has 15 amino acids. V lost 1 base and J lost 14, with 20 bases in between. Per the germline V gene, CDR1 is MNHNY and CDR2 is SVGAGI (reference sequence). The CDR3 sequence: CASSYLTGQGGVLFF. The CDR3 DNA sequence: TGTGCCAGCAGTTACTTGACGGGTCAGGGCGGGGTTCTGTTTTTT.

This chain links TRBV5-1 with TRBJ1-3; 10 nucleotides agree with TRBD1. J gave up 6 bases and V 2 bases, and 2 bases lay outside the gene matches. This CDR3 spans 14 amino acids. The germline CDR1 and CDR2 sequences are SGHRS and YFSETQ. Here the CDR3 reads CASSFGTGANTIYF. DNA of the CDR3: TGCGCCAGCAGCTTCGGGACAGGGGCAAACACCATATATTTT.

This rearrangement joins TRBV5-1 to TRBJ2-5; TRBD2 aligns across 7 bases. Trimming took 5 bases from V and 2 from J; bases not matched to a gene: 12. Germline assignment: CDR1 SGHRS and CDR2 YFSETQ. The CDR3 runs to 16 residues. CDR3 coding DNA: TGCGCCAGCAGTTCGGGGGTCGGCGGGGGACAAGAGACCCAGTACTTC. This encodes CASSSGVGGGQETQYF.